This record covers a single TCR beta chain. V lost 2 bases to trimming and J lost 3 bases, with 10 bases between them. The CDR3 is 14 amino acids. In germline, CDR1 is MGHDK, CDR2 SYGVNS. The data were taken from a study of control samples from healthy donors and cancer patients. Here immunoSEQ multiplex PCR was the method, and the copy in TCRdb shows in-frame clones only, minus some. The data contain roughly 32,000 clones, around 86% of them singletons. Sequencing input: PBMCs. The clonotype originates from a woman between 35 and 50 years old with lung cancer. This chain uses TRBV25-1 with TRBJ1-2, with a tentative D call TRBD1 (5 bases). The CDR3 protein is CASSETGKYYGYTF. The CDR3 DNA sequence: TGTGCCAGCAGTGAAACAGGAAAATACTATGGCTACACCTTC.